This T cell receptor (beta chain) emerged from a study of human thymus T cells. General observations from the study: Thymic and blood repertoires seemed to favor certain V and J genes.

Thymic resections from corrective heart surgery supplied the tissue. V was pared by 0 bases and J by 0 bases, with 15 bases between. The CDR3 totals 18 residues. CDR1 and CDR2 (germline): SGHDN, FVKESK. This clone has just one count. Antigen unknown. The protocol was immunoSEQ multiplex PCR, while the TCRdb copy is restricted to in-frame clones and leaves out a portion. Of roughly 120,000 clones listed, about 95% are singletons. The chain employs TRBV14 and TRBJ2-1; D is unclear. The sequenced sample consisted of thymus tissue. The receptor comes from a boy younger than two with a congenital heart defect but otherwise immunologically healthy. CDR3 coding DNA: TGTGCCAGCAGCCAAGAAATAGGTTTGGACCACTCCTACAATGAGCAGTTCTTC. Residues: CASSQEIGLDHSYNEQFF.